The sequence of this T cell receptor beta chain was determined in a study of cytomegalovirus exposure and HLA in healthy donors. Findings of the study overall: In a later analysis, HLA-C alleles had the fewest associated TCRs, DRB1 alleles the most. The productive fraction for most TCR beta V segments was about 87% or about 30% in an earlier analysis. Cytomegalovirus association was listed for around 180 TCR beta chains. A link between a missense DCLRE1C variant and TCR beta V- and J-gene trimming emerged from a later analysis.

Germline V gene sequence: CDR1 SEHNR, CDR2 FQNEAQ (reference sequence). V dropped 5 bases and J dropped 8; count of bases not matched to a gene: 12. CDR3 length: 15 residues. The PCR ran on 60 Vbeta and 13 Jbeta primers. Using immunoSEQ multiplex PCR, the repertoire was profiled, and TCRdb retains in-frame clones only, with some absent. Of fewer than 140,000 clones in the sample, 60% to 85% were seen once. A remark on this clone: Its antigen is unidentified.

The specimen sequenced was PBMCs. The origin of this receptor is a male donor in good health and CMV-seropositive. The chain combines TRBV7-9 with TRBJ2-1; 7 bases are a match to TRBD2. The CDR3 DNA reads as TGTGCCAGCAGCGGGACGGGCGGGAGTATGTATGAGCAGTTCTTC. Amino acids: CASSGTGGSMYEQFF.